This entry describes one T cell receptor beta chain. Assay used: immunoSEQ multiplex PCR; TCRdb lists only in-frame clones, some missing. The table lists around 250,000 clones, about 89% of them singletons. This entry is derived from a study of blood T cell repertoires in COVID-19. Study-level background: COVID-19 samples from acute and convalescent phases originated in the United States, Italy and Spain.

Participants were aged about 18 to 90 years from 20 to 30 US areas. Cohorts were assigned according to the clinical history that participants reported. V shed 1 base and J 3 bases; nucleotides not matched to a gene: 3. The CDR3 covers 15 residues. The V gene's germline CDR1 is SGHTA and CDR2 FQGTGA. This TCR came from a human donor in a cohort exposed to, infected with or recovered from COVID-19 (not recorded which). The donor label of this sample is uncertain. This chain links TRBV7-3 with TRBJ2-1; 7 positions agree with TRBD2. The specimen sequenced was PBMCs or T cells enriched from blood (not recorded which). The CDR3 loop reads CASSLSSGDYNEQFF. The CDR3 nucleotides read TGTGCCAGCAGCTTAAGCAGCGGGGACTACAATGAGCAGTTCTTC.